This TCR beta chain appears in the sequencing data of a study of blood T cell repertoires in COVID-19 (dated by TCRdb to the early 2020s). Context from the whole study: Samples covering the acute and convalescent phases of COVID-19 were provided by collaborators in the United States, Italy and Spain. Where HLA class I and class II types were available, the types were taken from metadata supplied by the sample provider, not from assay-based typing. The samples were drawn from the first 160 participants of the ongoing ImmuneRACE study and from more than 1,000 subjects provided by 6 global collaborators. The material from the prospective study consisted of cDNA or gDNA derived from T cells, B-cell-depleted T cells, or PBMCs. Nearly every sample came with metadata listing a de-identified subject ID, COVID-19 status, age in years and sex. The dataset comprised deeply sampled blood TCRbeta repertoires from subjects exposed to, actively infected with, or recovered from COVID-19. The repertoires were released in a freely available public database meant as a resource for research on the immune response to SARS-CoV-2.

Study-level results and caveats: The amount of clinical and demographic metadata varied by source and participant and was provided uncurated.

V loses 0 bases at its end and J loses 5 bases; junction bases beyond the gene matches: 2. Inclusive of the bounding cysteine and phenylalanine, the CDR3 is 16 residues long. The kept DNA is CDR3 alone, 48 bases in frame from the first base. The germline V gene gives CDR1 as KGHDR and CDR2 as SFDVKD. Participants in the prospective study were aged roughly 18 to 95 years, lived in some 24 United States geographic areas, and enrolled through a virtual design. To assign participants to cohorts, the prospective study relied on clinical history that participants themselves reported in a screening survey and a study questionnaire. In the prospective study, mobile phlebotomists collected whole blood, serum and a nasopharyngeal or oropharyngeal swab from each participant. Prospective study participants could optionally give additional blood draws and questionnaires over an approximately 2-month period. Before DNA extraction, blood samples from the prospective study were shipped at room temperature or frozen.

This clone was seen once. Its antigen is currently not known. Base qualities are not recorded, but no much larger clone differs from it by a single base. TCRbeta CDR3 regions were amplified from genomic DNA by means of the immunoSEQ Assay, a bias-controlled multiplex PCR. The paper's data handling went like this. The number of nucleated cells in each sample was estimated from the amplification of reference gene primers within the assay. Sequence reads were collapsed and filtered to measure the absolute abundance of every unique TCRbeta CDR3 rearrangement. For each sample, productive Simpson clonality was calculated as the square root of Simpson's diversity index across productive rearrangements. TCRdb took over this immuneACCESS table, retaining in-frame rearrangements with V and J assigned. Such tables are incomplete; in checked studies, under half of the missing clones stem from an unresolved V gene, and the remainder is unexplained. From that table come the V and J calls and clone size; the DNA was used to work out D and trimming. This sample lists just over 250,000 clones; about 86% were detected once. Under 4.5% of the sample comes from the top ten.

Recombination connected TRBV24-1 to TRBJ2-3; TRBD2 matches 12 bases in the middle. The receptor was isolated from a man aged 30 to 39 with acute COVID-19. Sequencing used PBMCs or T cells enriched from blood (not recorded which). CDR3 reads: CATSDLPTSGGDTQYF. The DNA sequence follows: TGTGCCACCAGTGATTTGCCGACTAGCGGGGGAGATACGCAGTATTTT.